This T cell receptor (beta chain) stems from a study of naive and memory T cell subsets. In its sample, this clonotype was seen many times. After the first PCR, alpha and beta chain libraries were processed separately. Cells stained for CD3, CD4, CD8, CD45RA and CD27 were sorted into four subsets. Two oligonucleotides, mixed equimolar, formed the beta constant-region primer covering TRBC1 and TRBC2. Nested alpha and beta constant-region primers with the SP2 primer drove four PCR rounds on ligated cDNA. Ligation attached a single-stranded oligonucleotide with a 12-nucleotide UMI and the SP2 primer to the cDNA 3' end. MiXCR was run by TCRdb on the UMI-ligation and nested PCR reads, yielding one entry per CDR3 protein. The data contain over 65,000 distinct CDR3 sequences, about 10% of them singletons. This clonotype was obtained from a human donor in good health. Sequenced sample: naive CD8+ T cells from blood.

The CDR3 region has the DNA TGTGCCAGCAGCCCCAGGGGGCCCCGGACAGAGACCCAGTACTTC. This codes for CASSPRGPRTETQYF. The rearrangement links TRBV28 to TRBJ2-5, with 8 bases identical to TRBD1. CDR3 size: 15 residues. J gave up 4 bases and V 6 bases, and 10 bases lay outside the gene matches. CDR1 and CDR2 from the germline V gene are MDHEN and SYDVKM.